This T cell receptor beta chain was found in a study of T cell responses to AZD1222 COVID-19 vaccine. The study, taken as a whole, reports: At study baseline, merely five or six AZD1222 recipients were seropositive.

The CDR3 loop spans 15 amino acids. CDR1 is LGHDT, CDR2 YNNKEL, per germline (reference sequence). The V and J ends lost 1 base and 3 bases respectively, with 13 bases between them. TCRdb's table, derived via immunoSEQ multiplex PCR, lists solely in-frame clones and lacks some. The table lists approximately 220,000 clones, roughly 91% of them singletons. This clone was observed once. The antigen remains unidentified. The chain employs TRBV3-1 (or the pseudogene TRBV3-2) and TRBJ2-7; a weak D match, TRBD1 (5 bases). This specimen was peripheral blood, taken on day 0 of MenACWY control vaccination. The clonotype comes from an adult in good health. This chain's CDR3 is CASSQGRQTIYEQYF. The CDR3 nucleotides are TGTGCCAGCAGCCAAGGTAGACAGACGATCTACGAGCAGTACTTC.